The 5 T cell receptor beta chains presented below share a single source sample, sequenced in a study of CD8 T cells in ankylosing spondylitis. In TCRdb, the 5' RACE reads were re-called with MiXCR into one record per CDR3 protein. Seen here are 200,000 or so distinct CDR3 sequences, around 24% observed once, and the top ten hold 5% to 8%. The sequenced sample was blood, either unsorted or a sorted T cell fraction (not recorded which). Source of these receptors: a male donor with ankylosing spondylitis or in good health (not recorded which).

This clonotype was counted many times. V is TRBV9 and J is TRBJ2-3; D might be TRBD1 (5 bases). Germline assignment: CDR1 SGDLS and CDR2 YYNGEE. CDR3 size: 14 residues. Trimming left V 4 bases short and J 1 base short, with 10 bases between. The chain's CDR3 is CASSPQGRTDTQYF. In nucleotides, the CDR3 is TGTGCCAGCAGCCCCCAGGGCCGCACAGATACGCAGTATTTT. The full variable domain, its missing parts supplied by reference TRBV9 and TRBJ2-3, is DSGVTQTPKHLITATGQRVTLRCSPRSGDLSVYWYQQSLDQGLQFLIQYYNGEERAKGNILERFSAQQFPDLHSELNLSSLELGDSALYFCASSPQGRTDTQYFGPGTRLTVL.

The chain joins TRBV4-3 to TRBJ2-3, with TRBD1 identical over 10 bases. The junction had 6 bases not matched to a gene; V was cut back by 1 base and J by 5 bases. CDR1 LGHNA and CDR2 YSLEER come from the germline V gene. The CDR3 runs to 16 residues. The CDR3 coding sequence is TGCGCCAGCAGCCAAGGCGACAGGGGGCAAGGAGATACGCAGTATTTT. Residues: CASSQGDRGQGDTQYF.

The chain carries TRBV5-5 and TRBJ2-7; 7 bases are shared with TRBD1. Per the germline V gene, CDR1 is SGHKS and CDR2 is YYEKEE (reference sequence). The length of the CDR3 is 16 residues. V lost 4 bases and J lost 2; bases outside the gene matches: 12. CDR3 DNA sequence: TGTGCCAGCAGCCAGGAAGTCGGGACAGTCGCCTACGAGCAGTACTTC. Translating it yields CASSQEVGTVAYEQYF.

Many counts were recorded for this clonotype. V is TRBV6-2 or TRBV6-3 and J is TRBJ2-1, with 12 nucleotides matching TRBD2. This CDR3 region has 15 residues. Trimming removed 7 bases from V and 8 bases from J; junction bases left unmatched: 9. CDR1 is MNHEY, CDR2 SVGEGT, per germline. For the CDR3, the DNA is TGTGCCAGCACCATACCTAGCGGGAGGGAAGATGAGCAGTTCTTC. Translating it yields CASTIPSGREDEQFF.

The genes are TRBV29-1 and TRBJ1-1; D gene uncertain. CDR3 length: 12 amino acids. Germline V gene data show CDR1 as SQVTM and CDR2 as ANQGSEA. Trimming removed 4 bases at V and 6 bases at J, with 12 bases between. The CDR3 here is CSVGQPSAEAFF. Written as DNA, the CDR3 is TGCAGCGTTGGGCAGCCTAGTGCTGAAGCTTTCTTT.